The TCR beta chain under discussion was sequenced for a study of T cell changes during pregnancy in multiple sclerosis. Assay used: immunoSEQ multiplex PCR; TCRdb lists only in-frame clones, some missing. The table has tens of thousands of clones, about 93% seen once. This CDR3 region has 14 residues. Germline V gives CDR1 LNHDA, CDR2 SQIVND (reference sequence). V was cut by 1 base and J by 6 bases, with 13 bases left in between. V usage is TRBV19 and J usage is TRBJ2-7; TRBD1 might be the D (5 bases). This TCR came from a female donor with multiple sclerosis, enrolled in a pregnancy study. The material was CD4+ T cells from peripheral blood mononuclear cells, obtained in the second trimester of pregnancy. The CDR3 spells CASSIGGVYGEQYF. CDR3 DNA: TGTGCCAGTAGTATAGGGGGCGTATATGGCGAGCAGTACTTC. The full variable domain, in which reference TRBV19 and TRBJ2-7 provide the parts outside the CDR3, is DGGITQSPKYLFRKEGQNVTLSCEQNLNHDAMYWYRQDPGQGLRLIYYSQIVNDFQKGDIAEGYSVSREKKESFPLTVTSAQKNPTAFYLCASSIGGVYGEQYFGPGTRLTVT.